This T cell receptor beta chain was captured in a study of radiotherapy plus CTLA-4 blockade in lung cancer. TCRdb's table, derived via immunoSEQ multiplex PCR, lists solely in-frame clones and lacks some. Of 78,000 or so clones detected, around 87% appear once; the ten largest clones hold roughly 0.95%. The CDR3 is made up of 14 amino acids. CDR1 is LNHDA and CDR2 is SQIVND in the germline V gene (reference sequence). The V segment lost 8 bases and the J segment 3 bases; nucleotides outside the gene matches: 7. In the case of this clone: Its antigen is not identified.

General observations from the study: Blood-borne expansion of tumor-derived TCR clones followed radiotherapy plus ipilimumab. How blood T cell clones changed early, along with interferon-beta, reportedly forecast response best.

Source: peripheral blood, taken from a patient treated with radiotherapy plus ipilimumab. This TCR was recovered from a human donor with non-small cell lung cancer who had stable disease on radiotherapy plus ipilimumab. This chain connects TRBV19 to TRBJ2-1; TRBD2 aligns across 7 bases. The CDR3 loop is CASLPAGSYNEQFF. CDR3 bases: TGTGCCAGTTTACCAGCGGGAAGCTACAATGAGCAGTTCTTC. Filled out from reference TRBV19 and TRBJ2-1, the complete variable domain reads DGGITQSPKYLFRKEGQNVTLSCEQNLNHDAMYWYRQDPGQGLRLIYYSQIVNDFQKGDIAEGYSVSREKKESFPLTVTSAQKNPTAFYLCASLPAGSYNEQFFGPGTRLTVL.